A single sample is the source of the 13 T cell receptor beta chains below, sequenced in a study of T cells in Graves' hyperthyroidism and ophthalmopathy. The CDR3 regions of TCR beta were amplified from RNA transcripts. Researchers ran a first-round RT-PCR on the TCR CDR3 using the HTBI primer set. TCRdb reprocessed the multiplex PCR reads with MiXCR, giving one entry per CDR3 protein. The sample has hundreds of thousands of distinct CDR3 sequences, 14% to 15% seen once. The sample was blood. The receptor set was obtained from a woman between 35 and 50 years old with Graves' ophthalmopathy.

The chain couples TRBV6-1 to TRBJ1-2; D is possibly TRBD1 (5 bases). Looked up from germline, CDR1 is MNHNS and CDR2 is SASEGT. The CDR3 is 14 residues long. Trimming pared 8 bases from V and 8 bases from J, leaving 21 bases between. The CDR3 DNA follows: TGTGCCAGCCGGCCCGGGACCGCCGACGGGGGCTACACCTTC. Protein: CASRPGTADGGYTF.

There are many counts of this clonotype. Here the CDR3 DNA reads TGTGCCAGCAGCCCCCCTCCATCTGCCACCGGGGAGCTGTTTTTT. As protein: CASSPPPSATGELFF. The V gene is TRBV7-2, the J gene TRBJ2-2; no reliable D call. V was clipped by 5 bases and J by 4 bases, with 14 bases between them. This CDR3 has 15 residues. CDR1 is SGHTA and CDR2 is FQGNSA in the germline V gene. The full variable domain, rest sourced from reference TRBV7-2 and TRBJ2-2, is GAGVSQSPSNKVTEKGKDVELRCDPISGHTALYWYRQSLGQGLEFLIYFQGNSAPDKSGLPSDRFSAERTGGSVSTLTIQRTQQEDSAVYLCASSPPPSATGELFFGEGSRLTVL.

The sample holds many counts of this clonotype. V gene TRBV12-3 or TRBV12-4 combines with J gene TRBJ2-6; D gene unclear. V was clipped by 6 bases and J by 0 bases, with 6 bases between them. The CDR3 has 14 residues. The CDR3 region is CASRFISGANVLTF. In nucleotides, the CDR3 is TGTGCCAGCAGGTTTATCTCTGGGGCCAACGTCCTGACTTTC.

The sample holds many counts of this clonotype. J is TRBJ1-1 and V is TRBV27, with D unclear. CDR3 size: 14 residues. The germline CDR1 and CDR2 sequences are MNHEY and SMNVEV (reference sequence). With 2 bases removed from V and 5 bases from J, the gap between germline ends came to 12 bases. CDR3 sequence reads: CASSLRGSVTEAFF. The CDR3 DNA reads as TGTGCCAGCAGTTTACGGGGTAGCGTAACTGAAGCTTTCTTT.

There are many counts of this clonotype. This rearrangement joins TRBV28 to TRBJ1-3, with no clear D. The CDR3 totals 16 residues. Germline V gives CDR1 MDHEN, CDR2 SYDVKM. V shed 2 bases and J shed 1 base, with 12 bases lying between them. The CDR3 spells CASSLPGGQSGNTIYF. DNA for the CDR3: TGTGCCAGCAGTTTACCCGGCGGGCAGTCTGGAAACACCATATATTTT.

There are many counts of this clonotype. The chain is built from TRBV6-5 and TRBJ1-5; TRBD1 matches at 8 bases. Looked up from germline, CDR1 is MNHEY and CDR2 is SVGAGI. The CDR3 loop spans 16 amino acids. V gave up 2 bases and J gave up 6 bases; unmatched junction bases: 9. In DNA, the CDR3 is TGTGCCAGCAGTTACCTGGCAGGGGGCCCTAGTCAGCCCCAGCATTTT. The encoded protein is CASSYLAGGPSQPQHF.

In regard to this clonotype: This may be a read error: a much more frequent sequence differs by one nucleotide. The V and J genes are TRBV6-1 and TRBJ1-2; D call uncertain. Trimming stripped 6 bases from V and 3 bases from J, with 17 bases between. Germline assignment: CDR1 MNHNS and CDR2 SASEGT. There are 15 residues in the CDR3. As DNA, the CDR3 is TGTGCCAGCAGCAAATTCGCCGACGGGGACTATGGCTACACCTTC. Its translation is CASSKFADGDYGYTF.

CDR3 nucleotides: TGCAGTGCTAGAGATCCCCCCAACGAGCAGTACTTC. Amino acid sequence: CSARDPPNEQYF. The chain recombines TRBV20-1 with TRBJ2-7; D gene unclear. Germline-derived CDR1 and CDR2 are DFQATT and SNEGSKA (reference sequence). CDR3 length: 12 amino acids. Trimming cost V 0 bases and J 5 bases, with 8 bases left between them.

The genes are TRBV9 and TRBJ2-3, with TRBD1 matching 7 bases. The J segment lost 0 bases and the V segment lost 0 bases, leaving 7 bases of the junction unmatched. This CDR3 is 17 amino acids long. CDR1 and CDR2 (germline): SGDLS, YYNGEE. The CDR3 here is CASSVVGTVSSTDTQYF. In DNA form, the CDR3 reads TGTGCCAGCAGCGTAGTGGGGACAGTATCTAGCACAGATACGCAGTATTTT.

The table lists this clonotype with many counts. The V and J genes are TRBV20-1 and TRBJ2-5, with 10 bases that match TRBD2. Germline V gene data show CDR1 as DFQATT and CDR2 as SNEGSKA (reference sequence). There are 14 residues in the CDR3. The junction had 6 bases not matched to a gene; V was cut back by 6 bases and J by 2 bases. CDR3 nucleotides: TGCAGTGCACGAAGCGGGAGGGAACAAGAGACCCAGTACTTC. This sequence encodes CSARSGREQETQYF.

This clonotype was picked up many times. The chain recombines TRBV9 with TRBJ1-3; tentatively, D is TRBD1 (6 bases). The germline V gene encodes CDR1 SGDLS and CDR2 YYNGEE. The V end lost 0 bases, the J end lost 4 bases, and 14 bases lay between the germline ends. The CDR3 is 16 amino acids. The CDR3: CASSVEVGAVGNTIYF. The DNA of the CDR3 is TGTGCCAGCAGCGTAGAGGTGGGGGCAGTAGGAAACACCATATATTTT. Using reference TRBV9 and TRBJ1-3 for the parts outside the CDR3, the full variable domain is DSGVTQTPKHLITATGQRVTLRCSPRSGDLSVYWYQQSLDQGLQFLIQYYNGEERAKGNILERFSAQQFPDLHSELNLSSLELGDSALYFCASSVEVGAVGNTIYFGEGSWLTVV.

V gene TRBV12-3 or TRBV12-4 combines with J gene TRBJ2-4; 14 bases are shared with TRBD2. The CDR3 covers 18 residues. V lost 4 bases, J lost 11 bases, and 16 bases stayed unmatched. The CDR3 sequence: CASSSGRLAGGPTKVQYF. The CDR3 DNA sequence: TGTGCCAGCAGTTCCGGTAGACTAGCGGGAGGGCCGACAAAGGTTCAGTACTTC.

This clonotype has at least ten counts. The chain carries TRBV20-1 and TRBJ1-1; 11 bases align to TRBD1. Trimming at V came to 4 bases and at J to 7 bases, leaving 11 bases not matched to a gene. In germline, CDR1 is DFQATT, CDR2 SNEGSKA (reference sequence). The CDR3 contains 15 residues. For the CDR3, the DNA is TGCAGTGCTATAATCGGGGGGACAGGGGGAAATGAAGCTTTCTTT. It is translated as CSAIIGGTGGNEAFF.